This T cell receptor (beta chain) was observed in a study of breast tumors, draining lymph nodes, adjacent tissues. Whole-study findings and limits: Tumor T cell lymph node origin was a supported hypothesis, not proven. Compared with basal-like, luminal-like tumors shared significantly more repertoire with nontumor tissue. Tumor repertoires ranked between lymph nodes and nontumor tissue in diversity, with V and J gene preferences.

MiXCR was run by TCRdb on the multiplex PCR reads, yielding one entry per CDR3 protein. The sample yields 190,000 or so distinct CDR3 sequences, around 33% seen once. This clonotype was counted ten times or more. Its antigen is not identified. The lymph nodes were axillary draining lymph nodes from breast cancer patients. The CDR3 contains 15 residues. Germline loops: CDR1 SGHTA, CDR2 FQGTGA. V dropped 5 bases and J dropped 4; count of bases not matched to a gene: 2. This sequence joins TRBV7-3 and TRBJ2-2; 12 bases line up with TRBD2. What was sequenced was axillary lymph node tissue. The receptor comes from a female donor with breast cancer. Some clones in this sample may be carry-over from other donors' samples. As DNA, the CDR3 is TGTGCCAGCAGCCTGACTAGCGGGGGCACCGGGGAGCTGTTTTTT. Its translation: CASSLTSGGTGELFF.